Below are 18 T cell receptor beta chains sequenced from a single sample in a study of T cell responses to AZD1222 COVID-19 vaccine. Here immunoSEQ multiplex PCR was the method, and the copy in TCRdb shows in-frame clones only, minus some. Of around 84,000 clones in the sample, over 75% were seen once. The sample here was peripheral blood, taken 28 days after the second AZD1222 dose. The receptors here all came from an adult who received the AZD1222 COVID-19 vaccine.

This clone was recorded once. In nucleotides, the CDR3 is TGTGCCAGCAGCCGAGGGACAGGGCCCGGCTACACCTTC. Translation gives CASSRGTGPGYTF. The chain links TRBV7-9 to TRBJ1-2, with 9 bases matching TRBD1. V trimming: 5 bases; J trimming: 8 bases; junction bases outside the gene matches: 6. The CDR3 loop spans 13 amino acids. In germline, CDR1 is SEHNR, CDR2 FQNEAQ (reference sequence).

This chain links TRBV11-2 with TRBJ1-2; D ambiguous. CDR3 length equals 12 residues. The ends were cut back, 3 bases at V and 4 bases at J, with 6 bases in the middle. Germline V gene data show CDR1 as SGHAT and CDR2 as FQNNGV. The CDR3 is CASSFTPYGYTF. CDR3 DNA: TGTGCCAGCAGCTTTACACCCTATGGCTACACCTTC.

The chain links TRBV7-8 to TRBJ2-7, with 9 bases matching TRBD1. The junction had 5 bases not matched to a gene; V was cut back by 6 bases and J by 2 bases. Per the germline V gene, CDR1 is SGHVS and CDR2 is FQNEAQ. The CDR3 totals 14 residues. The CDR3 DNA sequence: TGTGCCAGCAGGAAGGGACAGGGCCCCTACGAGCAGTACTTC. It specifies CASRKGQGPYEQYF.

The chain is built from TRBV28 and TRBJ1-1; no clear D gene. The CDR3 has 14 residues. V shed 3 bases and J shed 5 bases, with 13 bases lying between them. The germline gives CDR1 MDHEN, CDR2 SYDVKM. CDR3 in DNA: TGTGCCAGCAGTTTCTTGGGGATGTCGACTGAAGCTTTCTTT. Its protein is CASSFLGMSTEAFF. The full variable domain, with the rest looked up from reference TRBV28 and TRBJ1-1, is DVKVTQSSRYLVKRTGEKVFLECVQDMDHENMFWYRQDPGLGLRLIYFSYDVKMKEKGDIPEGYSVSREKKERFSLILESASTNQTSMYLCASSFLGMSTEAFFGQGTRLTVV.

The V call is TRBV28, the J call TRBJ1-4; a weak D match, TRBD1 (5 bases). This CDR3 has 15 residues. Germline CDR1 reads MDHEN; CDR2 reads SYDVKM. Trimming removed 6 bases at V and 6 bases at J, with 17 bases between. CDR3 coding DNA: TGTGCCAGCAGCCCCCGGGGCGGTTACCATGAAAAACTGTTTTTT. Encoded protein: CASSPRGGYHEKLFF.

Points on this clone: This may come from a read error, since a much larger clone is one base off. This sequence joins TRBV24-1 and TRBJ2-2; perhaps D is TRBD1 or TRBD2 (5 bases each). The CDR3 has 16 amino acids. Germline CDR1 is KGHDR and CDR2 is SFDVKD. V dropped 9 bases and J dropped 5 bases, with 21 bases sitting between them. For the CDR3, the DNA is TGTGCCACCCGTGCCCCCGGGACCGGGACGACCGGGGAGCTGTTTTTT. This translates into CATRAPGTGTTGELFF.

Remarks on this clone: This specimen includes other DNA sequences encoding the same CDR3. The rearrangement uses TRBV14 and TRBJ2-2; no firm D call. From germline, CDR1 is SGHDN and CDR2 FVKESK. The CDR3 consists of 17 residues. V lost 6 bases to trimming and J lost 5 bases, with 22 bases between them. DNA for the CDR3: TGTGCCAGCAGACGCGAAACAGAACCGAACAATACCGGGGAGCTGTTTTTT. Translation gives CASRRETEPNNTGELFF.

The genes are TRBV5-4 and TRBJ1-3, with D possibly being TRBD1 (5 bases). Germline V CDR1 and CDR2: SGHNT, YYREEE (reference sequence). V was clipped by 4 bases and J by 2 bases, with 10 bases between them. The CDR3 spans 14 residues. The CDR3 region is CASSGTDPGNTIYF. In nucleotides, the CDR3 is TGTGCCAGCAGCGGGACTGATCCTGGAAACACCATATATTTT.

This rearrangement joins TRBV3-1 (or the pseudogene TRBV3-2) to TRBJ1-4, with D tentatively TRBD1 (5 bases). The germline gives CDR1 LGHDT, CDR2 YNNKEL (reference sequence). The CDR3 is made up of 14 amino acids. The V and J ends lost 2 bases and 13 bases respectively, with 17 bases between them. CDR3 sequence reads: CASSQQTAVSGLFF. Written as DNA, the CDR3 is TGTGCCAGCAGCCAACAGACAGCAGTATCGGGACTGTTTTTT.

The chain has TRBV3-1 (or the pseudogene TRBV3-2) and TRBJ2-1; D unresolved. CDR3 length: 13 residues. The V end lost 3 bases, the J end lost 0 bases, and 3 bases lay between the germline ends. CDR1 LGHDT and CDR2 YNNKEL come from the germline V gene (reference sequence). The CDR3 sequence is CASSHNSYNEQFF. In DNA form, the CDR3 reads TGTGCCAGCAGCCACAACTCCTACAATGAGCAGTTCTTC.

This clone appeared once. V is TRBV5-4 and J is TRBJ1-2; perhaps TRBD1 as D (5 bases). Trimming removed 4 bases from V and 2 bases from J, with 15 bases in between. The germline V gene has CDR1 SGHNT and CDR2 YYREEE (reference sequence). This CDR3 comprises 15 residues. CDR3: CASSPPGRRNYGYTF. DNA of the CDR3: TGTGCCAGCAGCCCGCCGGGACGGAGGAACTATGGCTACACCTTC.

J is TRBJ1-6 and V is TRBV10-3; D possibly corresponds to TRBD1 (5 bases). V dropped 4 bases and J dropped 6 bases, with 22 bases sitting between them. CDR1 is ENHRY and CDR2 is SYGVKD in the germline V gene. The CDR3 runs to 18 residues. The CDR3 DNA reads TGTGCCATCAGTGGGGCCCAGGGCTTTCTGGAAAGTAATTCACCCCTCCACTTT. It translates to CAISGAQGFLESNSPLHF.

This chain joins TRBV9 and TRBJ2-5, with D unclear. Germline V gene data show CDR1 as SGDLS and CDR2 as YYNGEE. Trimming removed 4 bases from V and 4 bases from J, with 14 bases in between. The CDR3 runs 14 residues. The CDR3 bases are TGTGCCAGCAGCCCCCCCGGGTCGCGAGAGACCCAGTACTTC. Translation: CASSPPGSRETQYF.

Details on this clone: Other DNA sequences in this sample translate to the same CDR3. This chain joins TRBV5-5 and TRBJ2-3, with D tentatively TRBD1 (6 bases). CDR3 size: 14 residues. Trimming shortened V by 2 bases and J by 3 bases, and 10 bases separated the two germline ends. Germline V gene data show CDR1 as SGHKS and CDR2 as YYEKEE (reference sequence). CDR3 sequence (DNA): TGTGCCAGCAGCTTCTTACAGGGAACAGATACGCAGTATTTT. It specifies CASSFLQGTDTQYF.

This chain uses TRBV7-6 with TRBJ2-1, with 8 bases that match TRBD1. Unmatched junction bases numbered 10, after V lost 5 bases and J lost 4 bases. Germline values: CDR1 SGHVS, CDR2 FNYEAQ. This CDR3 is 16 amino acids long. This CDR3 reads CASSLNRGTGYNEQFF. Here the CDR3 DNA reads TGTGCCAGCAGCCTAAACCGAGGGACAGGTTACAATGAGCAGTTCTTC. The full variable domain, with the rest looked up from reference TRBV7-6 and TRBJ2-1, is GAGVSQSPRYKVTKRGQDVALRCDPISGHVSLYWYRQALGQGPEFLTYFNYEAQQDKSGLPNDRFSAERPEGSISTLTIQRTEQRDSAMYRCASSLNRGTGYNEQFFGPGTRLTVL.

The V and J genes are TRBV13 and TRBJ2-5; 11 positions agree with TRBD2. J gave up 5 bases and V 2 bases, and 10 bases lay outside the gene matches. The germline gives CDR1 PRHDT, CDR2 FYEKMQ (reference sequence). The CDR3 extends over 17 amino acids. The CDR3 nucleotides are TGTGCCAGCAGCTTAATAACTAGCGGGGGCCCGGGGGAGACCCAGTACTTC. Translated: CASSLITSGGPGETQYF.

The chain carries TRBV18 and TRBJ2-1, with no clear D. Germline lookup yields CDR1 KGHSH and CDR2 LQKENI. V dropped 5 bases and J dropped 5 bases, with 16 bases sitting between them. The CDR3 loop spans 15 amino acids. For the CDR3, the DNA is TGTGCCAGCTCAATTCTTCTTGTGGGAAACAATGAGCAGTTCTTC. Protein product: CASSILLVGNNEQFF.

V usage is TRBV28 and J usage is TRBJ1-2, with D hard to call. This CDR3 contains 13 residues. V dropped 8 bases and J dropped 7 bases, with 17 bases sitting between them. Germline CDR1 is MDHEN and CDR2 is SYDVKM. The CDR3 nucleotides are TGTGCCAGCGGAACGACACCCGAGGGTGGCTACACCTTC. It codes for CASGTTPEGGYTF.